What follows are 27 T cell receptor beta chains derived from one specimen sequenced in a study of shared clonotypes between healthy human individuals. Generated by immunoSEQ multiplex PCR, the TCRdb table keeps only in-frame clones and is missing some. The table includes under 2,500,000 clones, 95% detected once. Sequenced sample: naive CD4+ T cells sorted from blood. Described subset: CD45RA+ positively selected. The receptor source for this set is a young man in good health.

This clone was found once. The genes are TRBV18 and TRBJ2-5; 9 bases line up with TRBD1. Per the germline V gene, CDR1 is KGHSH and CDR2 is LQKENI. This CDR3 comprises 15 residues. The ends lost 4 bases at V and 5 bases at J; junction bases unmatched: 8. The DNA for the CDR3 is TGTGCCAGCTCACTACAGGGGGCGCCCCGGGAGACCCAGTACTTC. Translating it yields CASSLQGAPRETQYF.

The chain couples TRBV2 to TRBJ2-2; tentative D call: TRBD2 (6 bases). Trimming removed 4 bases from V and 4 bases from J, with 13 bases in between. Germline CDR1 SNHLY, CDR2 FYNNEI. The CDR3 has 15 residues. The CDR3 nucleotides read TGTGCCAGCAGTGGGCGCCTCGGGGGCACCGGGGAGCTGTTTTTT. Encoded protein: CASSGRLGGTGELFF.

The rearrangement uses TRBV28 and TRBJ1-2, with D hard to call. Trimming pared 3 bases from V and 1 base from J, leaving 12 bases between. Per germline, CDR1 MDHEN and CDR2 SYDVKM. The CDR3 contains 15 residues. CDR3 DNA: TGTGCCAGCAGTTTGCGGTCCGGGAGTAACTATGGCTACACCTTC. It translates to CASSLRSGSNYGYTF.

The chain carries TRBV6-5 and TRBJ1-4, with D possibly matching TRBD1 (6 bases). The CDR3 has 15 amino acids. From germline, CDR1 is MNHEY and CDR2 SVGAGI. V lost 0 bases and J lost 8, with 13 bases in between. The CDR3 loop is CASSYSGQRNEKLFF. The CDR3 coding sequence is TGTGCCAGCAGTTACTCAGGACAGCGGAACGAAAAACTGTTTTTT.

This chain's CDR3 is CASSFSITGELFF. DNA of the CDR3: TGTGCCAGCAGTTTTTCTATTACCGGGGAGCTGTTTTTT. This chain links TRBV6-5 with TRBJ2-2, with no clear D. CDR1 is MNHEY and CDR2 is SVGAGI in the germline V gene. V dropped 4 bases and J dropped 5 bases, with 8 bases sitting between them. This CDR3 region has 13 residues.

The gene calls are TRBV11-2 and TRBJ2-7; a possible D gene is TRBD2 (5 bases). Germline lookup yields CDR1 SGHAT and CDR2 FQNNGV. Trimming removed 6 bases at V and 6 bases at J, with 15 bases between. The CDR3 is 13 amino acids. The CDR3 loop reads CASSRGASGEQYF. The CDR3 nucleotides read TGTGCCAGCAGTCGTGGCGCGAGCGGCGAGCAGTACTTC.

Points on this clone: This CDR3 is also generated by other DNA sequences in the sample. The J gene is TRBJ1-3, the V gene TRBV7-2, with D perhaps matching TRBD1 (6 bases). V shed 5 bases and J shed 0 bases, with 11 bases lying between them. Germline lookup yields CDR1 SGHTA and CDR2 FQGNSA. There are 15 residues in the CDR3. CDR3 region: CASSLQGPSGNTIYF. Written as DNA, the CDR3 is TGTGCCAGCAGCCTGCAGGGGCCCTCTGGAAACACCATATATTTT.

The chain employs TRBV6-5 and TRBJ1-2; D ambiguous. V dropped 2 bases and J dropped 6 bases, with 4 bases sitting between them. Germline lookup yields CDR1 MNHEY and CDR2 SVGAGI. The length of the CDR3 is 11 residues. CDR3: CASSYGHGYTF. The CDR3, as DNA: TGTGCCAGCAGTTACGGCCATGGCTACACCTTC.

This clone occurred once. Written as DNA, the CDR3 is TGCGCCAGCAGCTCCGGGACAGGGCGAAACACCATATATTTT. This gives the protein CASSSGTGRNTIYF. The rearrangement uses TRBV5-1 and TRBJ1-3; TRBD1 matches at 9 bases. V trimming: 3 bases; J trimming: 5 bases; junction bases outside the gene matches: 3. This CDR3 is built from 14 residues. Germline CDR1 SGHRS, CDR2 YFSETQ. The whole variable domain, remainder taken from reference TRBV5-1 and TRBJ1-3, is KAGVTQTPRYLIKTRGQQVTLSCSPISGHRSVSWYQQTPGQGLQFLFEYFSETQRNKGNFPGRFSGRQFSNSRSEMNVSTLELGDSALYLCASSSGTGRNTIYFGEGSWLTVV.

The chain recombines TRBV19 with TRBJ2-3; 7 bases match TRBD2. Germline V CDR1 and CDR2: LNHDA, SQIVND (reference sequence). CDR3 size: 18 residues. Trimming cost V 1 base and J 3 bases; bases outside gene matches: 13. The CDR3 DNA reads TGTGCCAGTAGTATAGGTGCCCGGGGAGGGAGGAGTACAGATACGCAGTATTTT. Encoded protein: CASSIGARGGRSTDTQYF.

This clone was seen a handful of times. Other DNA sequences in the sample encode the same CDR3. This chain uses TRBV18 with TRBJ1-3; D gene ambiguous. The CDR3 is 14 residues long. V lost 3 bases and J lost 3, with 9 bases in between. Germline V gene lookup returns CDR1 KGHSH and CDR2 LQKENI. CDR3 protein: CASSPPLSGNTIYF. The CDR3 DNA reads TGTGCCAGCTCACCCCCGCTTAGTGGAAACACCATATATTTT.

The chain is built from TRBV9 and TRBJ2-1, with 8 positions matching TRBD2. Germline V gene data show CDR1 as SGDLS and CDR2 as YYNGEE. The CDR3 contains 17 residues. The V segment lost 0 bases and the J segment 0 bases; nucleotides outside the gene matches: 5. In DNA form, the CDR3 reads TGTGCCAGCAGCGTAGACGGGGGGGAGAGCTCCTACAATGAGCAGTTCTTC. This sequence encodes CASSVDGGESSYNEQFF.

The V gene is TRBV5-1, the J gene TRBJ2-3; D is perhaps TRBD2 (5 bases). V shed 4 bases and J shed 5 bases, with 11 bases lying between them. The CDR3 consists of 13 residues. Per the germline V gene, CDR1 is SGHRS and CDR2 is YFSETQ. CDR3 amino acids: CASSPGREDTQYF. DNA for the CDR3: TGCGCCAGCAGCCCGGGAAGGGAAGATACGCAGTATTTT.

The chain recombines TRBV30 with TRBJ1-5; TRBD1 agrees at 7 bases. V lost 5 bases to trimming and J lost 5 bases; unmatched junction nucleotides: 6. The CDR3 has 13 residues. Germline V gives CDR1 GTSNPN, CDR2 SVGIG (reference sequence). The CDR3 protein is CAWGDSSYQPQHF. CDR3 nucleotides: TGTGCCTGGGGGGACAGTTCGTATCAGCCCCAGCATTTT.

The V gene is TRBV7-2, the J gene TRBJ2-3; D is unclear. Trimming removed 1 base from V and 11 bases from J, with 4 bases in between. Germline V gene sequence: CDR1 SGHTA, CDR2 FQGNSA. The CDR3 runs 10 residues. CDR3 region: CASSLVGQYF. In nucleotides, the CDR3 is TGTGCCAGCAGCTTAGTCGGGCAGTATTTT.

The chain links TRBV7-9 to TRBJ2-3, with D unresolved. The germline gives CDR1 SEHNR, CDR2 FQNEAQ (reference sequence). This CDR3 has 12 amino acids. V was cut by 4 bases and J by 2 bases, with 4 bases left in between. The CDR3 coding sequence is TGTGCCAGCAGCTGGGACACAGATACGCAGTATTTT. Translating gives CASSWDTDTQYF.

CDR3 nucleotide sequence: TGTGCCAGTAGTATTTCCGTAGCCAAAAACATTCAGTACTTC. Residues: CASSISVAKNIQYF. The rearrangement links TRBV19 to TRBJ2-4; D unclear. CDR1 is LNHDA and CDR2 is SQIVND in the germline V gene (reference sequence). The CDR3 sequence is 14 residues long. V shed 3 bases and J shed 0 bases, with 6 bases lying between them. Full variable domain (outside the CDR3, taken from reference TRBV19 and TRBJ2-4): DGGITQSPKYLFRKEGQNVTLSCEQNLNHDAMYWYRQDPGQGLRLIYYSQIVNDFQKGDIAEGYSVSREKKESFPLTVTSAQKNPTAFYLCASSISVAKNIQYFGAGTRLSVL.

The sample holds one count of this clone. This chain joins TRBV7-9 and TRBJ2-5; 13 nucleotides agree with TRBD2. Germline CDR1 reads SEHNR; CDR2 reads FQNEAQ (reference sequence). V shed 4 bases, J shed 5 bases, and the junction held 1 base outside the gene matches. This CDR3 spans 14 amino acids. The CDR3 protein is CASSSTSGGETQYF. Written as DNA, the CDR3 is TGTGCCAGCAGCTCGACTAGCGGGGGGGAGACCCAGTACTTC.

To note about this clone: Other DNA sequences of this sample code for an identical CDR3. This chain links TRBV5-1 with TRBJ2-5; a weak D match, TRBD1 (5 bases). The CDR3 length is 14 residues. Germline V lookup: CDR1 SGHRS, CDR2 YFSETQ. V lost 0 bases and J 1 base, leaving 7 bases between the germline ends. The CDR3, as DNA: TGCGCCAGCAGCTTGGTTAGGGGCCAAGAGACCCAGTACTTC. Translating gives CASSLVRGQETQYF.

This rearrangement joins TRBV7-2 to TRBJ2-3; D is unresolved. With 1 base removed from V and 0 bases from J, the gap between germline ends came to 5 bases. CDR3 length equals 14 residues. Germline V gene data show CDR1 as SGHTA and CDR2 as FQGNSA. The CDR3 DNA follows: TGTGCCAGCAGCTTAGTTTGGAGCACAGATACGCAGTATTTT. Its protein is CASSLVWSTDTQYF.

The chain has TRBV2 and TRBJ2-2, with D possibly matching TRBD1 (5 bases). With 4 bases removed from V and 3 bases from J, the gap between germline ends came to 9 bases. Per the germline V gene, CDR1 is SNHLY and CDR2 is FYNNEI. This CDR3 has 14 amino acids. The CDR3 protein is CASSVSRDTGELFF. The CDR3 nucleotides are TGTGCCAGCAGTGTTAGCAGGGACACCGGGGAGCTGTTTTTT.

The chain has TRBV30 and TRBJ2-3; D is perhaps TRBD1 (6 bases). Germline V gene lookup returns CDR1 GTSNPN and CDR2 SVGIG (reference sequence). V dropped 2 bases and J dropped 4 bases, with 16 bases sitting between them. This CDR3 spans 15 amino acids. The CDR3 region has the DNA TGTGCCTGGAGTCTAGGACAGAGAGTTGCAGATACGCAGTATTTT. Amino acid sequence: CAWSLGQRVADTQYF. Based on the CDR3 plus reference TRBV30 and TRBJ2-3, the full variable domain is SQTIHQWPATLVQPVGSPLSLECTVEGTSNPNLYWYRQAAGRGLQLLFYSVGIGQISSEVPQNLSASRPQDRQFILSSKKLLLSDSGFYLCAWSLGQRVADTQYFGPGTRLTVL.

The V and J genes are TRBV4-1 and TRBJ2-5, with 7 bases identical to TRBD2. The germline V gene has CDR1 MGHRA and CDR2 YSYEKL. The trim removed 1 base at V and 4 bases at J, leaving 0 bases unmatched. The CDR3 runs 13 residues. The CDR3 protein is CASSQAGGETQYF. The CDR3 nucleotides read TGCGCCAGCAGCCAAGCGGGAGGAGAGACCCAGTACTTC.

The rearrangement links TRBV11-2 to TRBJ1-2, with no clear D. CDR3 length: 13 residues. Deletions cut 3 bases from V and 3 bases from J, with 8 bases between. Germline CDR1 reads SGHAT; CDR2 reads FQNNGV. The CDR3 DNA follows: TGTGCCAGCAGCTTTAGGGTTGACTATGGCTACACCTTC. This encodes CASSFRVDYGYTF.

The rearrangement uses TRBV27 and TRBJ2-7; weak D call: TRBD2 (6 bases). CDR1 is MNHEY, CDR2 SMNVEV, per germline (reference sequence). V lost 3 bases and J lost 0, with 9 bases in between. CDR3 length: 14 amino acids. CDR3 region: CASSFAGHSYEQYF. Written as DNA, the CDR3 is TGTGCCAGCAGTTTTGCGGGGCACTCCTACGAGCAGTACTTC.

The V call is TRBV7-2, the J call TRBJ1-1; weak D call: TRBD1 (5 bases). V was pared by 4 bases and J by 4 bases, with 19 bases between. The CDR3 is made up of 16 amino acids. The germline V gene has CDR1 SGHTA and CDR2 FQGNSA. The CDR3 spells CASSSPPGFRSTEAFF. The CDR3 DNA sequence: TGTGCCAGCAGCTCGCCGCCAGGGTTCCGGAGCACTGAAGCTTTCTTT.

This chain connects TRBV7-2 to TRBJ2-1, with 10 bases lining up with TRBD2. Germline loops: CDR1 SGHTA, CDR2 FQGNSA. V gave up 2 bases and J gave up 8 bases; unmatched junction bases: 6. This CDR3 region has 15 residues. CDR3 amino acids: CASSLSGRAVDEQFF. In DNA form, the CDR3 reads TGTGCCAGCAGCTTAAGCGGGAGGGCCGTTGATGAGCAGTTCTTC.